These 29 T cell receptor beta chains originate from one sample sequenced in a study of blood T cell repertoires in COVID-19. Data came from immunoSEQ multiplex PCR; TCRdb stores just in-frame clones and leaves some out. The sample holds 150,000 or so clones, roughly 90% seen once. The sequenced material came from peripheral blood. Every receptor here comes from a man aged 60-69 years with active or convalescent COVID-19.

The genes are TRBV6-1 and TRBJ1-1; D not resolved. The germline CDR1 and CDR2 sequences are MNHNS and SASEGT. The CDR3 consists of 14 residues. V lost 0 bases to trimming and J lost 6 bases, with 11 bases between them. In nucleotides, the CDR3 is TGTGCCAGCAGTGAAGCGCGAACTACTCCTGAAGCTTTCTTT. Translating gives CASSEARTTPEAFF.

This chain uses TRBV5-4 with TRBJ2-5; possibly TRBD1 for D (5 bases). CDR1 is SGHNT and CDR2 is YYREEE in the germline V gene (reference sequence). V lost 5 bases, J lost 5 bases, and 16 bases lay in between. The CDR3 is 14 residues long. CDR3 coding DNA: TGTGCCAGCAGTTATCCCGCAGGGAAGGAGACCCAGTACTTC. This codes for CASSYPAGKETQYF.

This clone was found once. This chain joins TRBV18 and TRBJ2-7; 14 bases agree with TRBD2. With 3 bases clipped from V and 6 bases from J, the junction kept 4 bases outside the gene matches. CDR1 is KGHSH and CDR2 is LQKENI in the germline V gene. CDR3 length: 15 residues. This CDR3 reads CASSPGTSGSREQYF. CDR3 in DNA: TGTGCCAGCTCACCCGGGACTAGCGGGAGTCGCGAGCAGTACTTC.

The gene calls are TRBV28 and TRBJ1-5; the match to TRBD1 covers 9 bases. The CDR3 covers 15 residues. V trimming: 5 bases; J trimming: 1 base; junction bases outside the gene matches: 3. Germline values: CDR1 MDHEN, CDR2 SYDVKM. The CDR3, as DNA: TGTGCCAGCAGTGACAGGGGGTTGAGCAATCAGCCCCAGCATTTT. This translates into CASSDRGLSNQPQHF.

V usage is TRBV7-2 and J usage is TRBJ1-2, with 7 bases lining up with TRBD1. The CDR3 covers 18 residues. Germline loops: CDR1 SGHTA, CDR2 FQGNSA. Trimming removed 3 bases from V and 4 bases from J; junction bases left unmatched: 17. The CDR3 protein is CASSFRSTGPDVRYGYTF. The CDR3 DNA reads as TGTGCCAGCAGCTTTAGATCGACAGGGCCTGATGTTCGCTATGGCTACACCTTC.

This clone ranks as medium-sized. The chain couples TRBV6-1 to TRBJ2-5, with D possibly matching TRBD2 (7 bases). The CDR3 length is 17 residues. Germline assignment: CDR1 MNHNS and CDR2 SASEGT. V lost 8 bases and J 5 bases, leaving 27 bases between the germline ends. The chain's CDR3 is CASDEGRGGASRETQYF. The CDR3 bases are TGTGCCAGCGATGAAGGAAGGGGGGGGGCGTCTAGGGAGACCCAGTACTTC.

The chain joins TRBV2 to TRBJ2-7; 9 bases agree with TRBD1. V was pared by 7 bases and J by 0 bases, with 10 bases of the junction left unmatched. This CDR3 has 16 amino acids. In germline, CDR1 is SNHLY, CDR2 FYNNEI. The chain's CDR3 is CASTRTRQGVSYEQYF. The CDR3 DNA follows: TGTGCCAGCACTCGCACGAGACAGGGGGTCTCCTACGAGCAGTACTTC.

The chain couples TRBV24-1 to TRBJ1-6; the match to TRBD1 covers 8 bases. This CDR3 spans 15 amino acids. V shed 9 bases, J shed 2 bases, and the junction held 5 bases outside the gene matches. Germline CDR1 and CDR2: KGHDR and SFDVKD. As DNA, the CDR3 is TGTGCCACCCCAGACAGGGGACCCTATAATTCACCCCTCCACTTT. Its translation is CATPDRGPYNSPLHF.

The rearrangement joins TRBV2 to TRBJ2-1; D gene ambiguous. V was pared by 7 bases and J by 4 bases, with 14 bases between. Germline V CDR1 and CDR2: SNHLY, FYNNEI. CDR3 size: 14 residues. DNA for the CDR3: TGTGCCAGCAAAGGCGGTACCCCTTACAATGAGCAGTTCTTC. Its protein product is CASKGGTPYNEQFF.

In DNA, the CDR3 is TGTGCCAGCAGCTTAGGGCAGGGGATTAGTACTGAAGCTTTCTTT. The encoded protein is CASSLGQGISTEAFF. J is TRBJ1-1 and V is TRBV7-9; weak D call: TRBD1 (6 bases). CDR3 length equals 15 residues. V dropped 1 base and J dropped 5 bases, with 14 bases sitting between them. Germline loops: CDR1 SEHNR, CDR2 FQNEAQ (reference sequence).

The chain links TRBV4-1 to TRBJ2-3, with D perhaps matching TRBD2 (6 bases). V was clipped by 4 bases and J by 1 base, with 6 bases between them. The V gene's germline CDR1 is MGHRA and CDR2 YSYEKL. The CDR3 totals 13 residues. The CDR3 DNA reads TGCGCCAGCAGCCGGGGGGGCACAGATACGCAGTATTTT. Residues: CASSRGGTDTQYF.

The chain uses TRBV15 and TRBJ2-7, with TRBD1 matching over 7 bases. Trimming removed 6 bases from V and 1 base from J; junction bases left unmatched: 6. There are 14 residues in the CDR3. The germline gives CDR1 LNHNV, CDR2 YYDKDF (reference sequence). The CDR3, as DNA: TGTGCCACCAGAGACGGACAGGAGTCCTACGAGCAGTACTTC. Residues: CATRDGQESYEQYF.

This chain joins TRBV9 and TRBJ2-1; 14 bases are a match to TRBD2. The CDR3 loop spans 15 amino acids. Trimming at V came to 8 bases and at J to 10 bases, leaving 11 bases not matched to a gene. Germline CDR1 reads SGDLS; CDR2 reads YYNGEE. Written as DNA, the CDR3 is TGTGCCAGTAGGATGGGACTAGCGGGAGTAGGAGAGCAGTTCTTC. Protein: CASRMGLAGVGEQFF.

J is TRBJ2-1 and V is TRBV29-1, with 8 nucleotides matching TRBD2. V lost 6 bases to trimming and J lost 7 bases; unmatched junction nucleotides: 11. Germline CDR1 is SQVTM and CDR2 is ANQGSEA. This CDR3 comprises 14 residues. As DNA, the CDR3 is TGCAGCGTCCGGGCGGGAGGTTCCAATAATGAGCAGTTCTTC. Residues: CSVRAGGSNNEQFF.

This clone appeared once. The V gene is TRBV27, the J gene TRBJ1-1; D call uncertain. Trimming left V 0 bases short and J 0 bases short, with 8 bases between. The CDR3 has 15 residues. CDR1 MNHEY and CDR2 SMNVEV come from the germline V gene (reference sequence). CDR3 region: CASSLSRLLNTEAFF. The CDR3 DNA follows: TGTGCCAGCAGTTTATCGCGCCTACTGAACACTGAAGCTTTCTTT.

V is TRBV18 and J is TRBJ1-1; unclear D gene. V was pared by 0 bases and J by 2 bases, with 7 bases between. The CDR3 extends over 14 amino acids. Looked up from germline, CDR1 is KGHSH and CDR2 is LQKENI. This chain's CDR3 is CASSPPSSNTEAFF. The CDR3 bases are TGTGCCAGCTCACCACCGAGTAGCAACACTGAAGCTTTCTTT.

The chain is built from TRBV27 and TRBJ1-1, with 9 bases lining up with TRBD1. V dropped 6 bases and J dropped 5; count of bases not matched to a gene: 13. The CDR3 runs 16 residues. In germline, CDR1 is MNHEY, CDR2 SMNVEV (reference sequence). The chain's CDR3 is CASRTGTGRLWTEAFF. The CDR3 nucleotides read TGTGCCAGCAGAACCGGGACAGGGAGATTGTGGACTGAAGCTTTCTTT.

DNA of the CDR3: TGTGCCAGCAGTCCAGGACAGGGAGGGTCAATTCAGCCCCAGCATTTT. This translates into CASSPGQGGSIQPQHF. The chain links TRBV28 to TRBJ1-5; 8 bases align to TRBD1. Trimming cost V 5 bases and J 6 bases; bases outside gene matches: 12. The germline V gene has CDR1 MDHEN and CDR2 SYDVKM. This CDR3 has 16 amino acids. Drawing the rest from reference TRBV28 and TRBJ1-5, the complete variable domain is DVKVTQSSRYLVKRTGEKVFLECVQDMDHENMFWYRQDPGLGLRLIYFSYDVKMKEKGDIPEGYSVSREKKERFSLILESASTNQTSMYLCASSPGQGGSIQPQHFGDGTRLSIL.

The V and J genes are TRBV6-4 and TRBJ2-3, with a possible D match to TRBD2 (5 bases). Trimming removed 6 bases from V and 0 bases from J, with 13 bases in between. Germline values: CDR1 MRHNA, CDR2 SNTAGT. This CDR3 contains 15 residues. The CDR3 here is CASSLEATSTDTQYF. In nucleotides, the CDR3 is TGTGCCAGCAGCCTGGAGGCCACTAGCACAGATACGCAGTATTTT.

This chain uses TRBV5-6 with TRBJ1-1; the match to TRBD1 covers 9 bases. The CDR3 extends over 13 amino acids. In germline, CDR1 is SGHDT, CDR2 YYEEEE. The V and J ends lost 3 bases and 6 bases, in that order; junction bases with no gene match: 3. The CDR3 bases are TGTGCCAGCAGCTCATGGACAGGGGCTGAAGCTTTCTTT. Its translation is CASSSWTGAEAFF.

There are a few counts of this clone. The chain carries TRBV5-1 and TRBJ2-7, with 10 nucleotides matching TRBD1. With V trimmed by 4 bases and J by 5 bases, 6 bases remained unmatched. CDR3 length equals 14 residues. Per the germline V gene, CDR1 is SGHRS and CDR2 is YFSETQ. CDR3 in amino acids: CASSKGQGLHEQYF. In nucleotides, the CDR3 is TGCGCCAGCAGCAAGGGACAGGGGTTGCACGAGCAGTACTTC.

The chain combines TRBV9 with TRBJ2-7, with a possible D match to TRBD2 (6 bases). Germline CDR1 is SGDLS and CDR2 is YYNGEE. The CDR3 has 13 residues. With 0 bases removed from V and 6 bases from J, the gap between germline ends came to 10 bases. The CDR3 coding sequence is TGTGCCAGCAGCGTAGACGCCGGGAGCGAGCAGTACTTC. This encodes CASSVDAGSEQYF.

The chain has TRBV25-1 and TRBJ1-1; D gene ambiguous. CDR3 length: 14 amino acids. The ends were cut back, 2 bases at V and 1 base at J, with 8 bases in the middle. Germline V gene lookup returns CDR1 MGHDK and CDR2 SYGVNS. The CDR3 bases are TGTGCCAGCAGTGAAGTTGGAGGGAACACTGAAGCTTTCTTT. It yields the protein CASSEVGGNTEAFF.

The rearrangement uses TRBV27 and TRBJ2-1, with 9 bases aligning to TRBD1. The junction had 7 bases not matched to a gene; V was cut back by 6 bases and J by 7 bases. Germline-derived CDR1 and CDR2 are MNHEY and SMNVEV (reference sequence). The CDR3 is 14 residues long. The CDR3 DNA follows: TGTGCCAGCAGAAGGACAGGGGTGGGGAATGAGCAGTTCTTC. It yields the protein CASRRTGVGNEQFF.

The genes are TRBV7-9 and TRBJ2-3, with D tentatively TRBD1 (6 bases). V lost 11 bases and J 4 bases, leaving 10 bases between the germline ends. CDR1 SEHNR and CDR2 FQNEAQ come from the germline V gene (reference sequence). The CDR3 is made up of 11 amino acids. CDR3 DNA: TGTGCCGGGCAGGGGTCAGATACGCAGTATTTT. This codes for CAGQGSDTQYF.

The chain is built from TRBV6-5 and TRBJ2-7, with unresolved D. The V gene lost 0 bases and the J gene lost 0 bases, with 9 bases spanning the gap. Germline V gives CDR1 MNHEY, CDR2 SVGAGI. The CDR3 sequence is 15 residues long. The CDR3 DNA reads as TGTGCCAGCAGTTACTCGTACAGTGACTCCTACGAGCAGTACTTC. Translation: CASSYSYSDSYEQYF.

The J gene is TRBJ1-5, the V gene TRBV7-9; 10 positions match TRBD1. The CDR3 is 15 residues long. Germline CDR1 SEHNR, CDR2 FQNEAQ (reference sequence). With V trimmed by 5 bases and J by 7 bases, 8 bases remained unmatched. In DNA form, the CDR3 reads TGTGCCAGCAGCGACGGGACAGGGGAACGCCAGCCCCAGCATTTT. Translation: CASSDGTGERQPQHF.

This chain connects TRBV4-1 to TRBJ1-4; 10 bases match TRBD1. The trim removed 1 base at V and 6 bases at J, leaving 2 bases unmatched. CDR1 is MGHRA, CDR2 YSYEKL, per germline. CDR3 size: 15 residues. CDR3 residues: CASSQVGTGDEKLFF. DNA for the CDR3: TGCGCCAGCAGCCAAGTTGGGACAGGGGATGAAAAACTGTTTTTT.

V gene TRBV6-4 combines with J gene TRBJ2-1, with D perhaps matching TRBD2 (6 bases). V was trimmed by 2 bases and J by 8 bases, leaving 16 bases between them. Germline lookup yields CDR1 MRHNA and CDR2 SNTAGT. This CDR3 spans 15 amino acids. Here the CDR3 reads CASSDGLGRGYEQFF. The CDR3 coding sequence is TGTGCCAGCAGTGACGGTCTCGGACGGGGGTATGAGCAGTTCTTC.